Presented here are 22 T cell receptor beta chains from one specimen sequenced in a study of blood T cells in healthy people across ages. A sample-barcoded 5' primer and a J-beta primer mix were used in a second PCR of about 7 to 12 cycles. MiXCR was run by TCRdb on the 5' RACE reads, yielding one entry per CDR3 protein. The sample consists of around 900,000 distinct CDR3 sequences, approximately 50% of them appearing once. The specimen sequenced was blood. The receptor source for this set is a woman aged 55 to 70 in good health.

In its sample, this clonotype was seen once. V gene TRBV4-1 combines with J gene TRBJ2-1; D gene uncertain. Per the germline V gene, CDR1 is MGHRA and CDR2 is YSYEKL. With 1 base removed from V and 4 bases from J, the gap between germline ends came to 17 bases. This CDR3 is built from 17 residues. The CDR3 protein is CASSQARVGMCYNEQFF. CDR3 bases: TGCGCCAGCAGCCAAGCCAGAGTTGGGATGTGTTACAATGAGCAGTTCTTC.

Only a few counts were recorded for this clonotype. The chain employs TRBV10-3 and TRBJ1-2, with TRBD1 matching over 12 bases. Germline lookup yields CDR1 ENHRY and CDR2 SYGVKD. The CDR3 contains 13 residues. Unmatched junction bases numbered 5, after V lost 10 bases and J lost 5 bases. CDR3 sequence: CANSGQGAYGYTF. The CDR3 DNA reads TGTGCCAACTCGGGACAGGGGGCGTATGGCTACACCTTC.

This chain joins TRBV7-2 and TRBJ2-7; 7 bases agree with TRBD1. In germline, CDR1 is SGHTA, CDR2 FQGNSA. The length of the CDR3 is 14 residues. The trim removed 3 bases at V and 2 bases at J, leaving 4 bases unmatched. The CDR3 region has the DNA TGTACCAGCAGCTTTTGGGACAGTCCCTACGAGCAGTACTTC. Translated, it gives CTSSFWDSPYEQYF.

Note on this clonotype: An end of the junction does not agree with germline; a read error may underlie this. CDR3 in DNA: TGTGCCGGCAGCGGGGCAGGCTGGGAGAAGTACTTC. Its protein is CAGSGAGWEKYF. This chain links TRBV28 with TRBJ2-4, with 7 nucleotides matching TRBD2. This CDR3 contains 12 residues. Looked up from germline, CDR1 is MDHEN and CDR2 is SYDVKM. Filled out from reference TRBV28 and TRBJ2-4, the complete variable domain reads DVKVTQSSRYLVKRTGEKVFLECVQDMDHENMFWYRQDPGLGLRLIYFSYDVKMKEKGDIPEGYSVSREKKERFSLILESASTNQTSMYLCAGSGAGWEKYFGAGTRLSVL.

The sample holds a few counts of this clonotype. The V gene is TRBV28, the J gene TRBJ1-2; possibly TRBD1 for D (5 bases). The germline gives CDR1 MDHEN, CDR2 SYDVKM. V shed 6 bases and J shed 1 base, with 12 bases lying between them. The CDR3 is 14 amino acids. The DNA for the CDR3 is TGTGCCAGCAGCCAAGGGGCGGTTAACTATGGCTACACCTTC. Encoded protein: CASSQGAVNYGYTF.

This clonotype has more than one count but fewer than ten. The V gene is TRBV2, the J gene TRBJ1-2, with TRBD1 as a possible D gene (6 bases). Germline V gene sequence: CDR1 SNHLY, CDR2 FYNNEI. The CDR3 covers 13 residues. V was clipped by 6 bases and J by 7 bases, with 15 bases between them. The CDR3 sequence: CASRRGEKSGYTF. CDR3 in DNA: TGTGCCAGCAGGAGGGGGGAAAAGAGTGGCTACACCTTC.

This clonotype was seen ten or more times. The rearrangement links TRBV11-2 to TRBJ1-5, with TRBD1 identical over 7 bases. Unmatched junction bases numbered 6, after V lost 5 bases and J lost 5 bases. In germline, CDR1 is SGHAT, CDR2 FQNNGV. The CDR3 sequence is 14 residues long. The CDR3: CASSLRQGDQPQHF. The CDR3 DNA follows: TGTGCCAGCAGCCTACGACAGGGAGATCAGCCCCAGCATTTT. The variable domain in full, completed from reference TRBV11-2 and TRBJ1-5, reads EAGVAQSPRYKIIEKRQSVAFWCNPISGHATLYWYQQILGQGPKLLIQFQNNGVVDDSQLPKDRFSAERLKGVDSTLKIQPAKLEDSAVYLCASSLRQGDQPQHFGDGTRLSIL.

This clonotype has just a few counts. The V and J genes are TRBV7-3 and TRBJ2-5; D is possibly TRBD2 (6 bases). Germline-derived CDR1 and CDR2 are SGHTA and FQGTGA. V was pared by 2 bases and J by 11 bases, with 18 bases between. The CDR3 extends over 14 amino acids. CDR3 protein: CASSLGLAWNEQYF. CDR3 DNA: TGTGCCAGCAGCTTAGGGCTAGCGTGGAATGAGCAGTACTTC.

The chain employs TRBV5-1 and TRBJ2-7, with a tentative D call TRBD2 (5 bases). Deletions cut 4 bases from V and 2 bases from J, with 13 bases between. Per germline, CDR1 SGHRS and CDR2 YFSETQ. The CDR3 is made up of 14 amino acids. The CDR3 DNA follows: TGCGCCAGCAGCCCCCACGGGGATACCTACGAGCAGTACTTC. Its translation: CASSPHGDTYEQYF.

This clonotype was observed a few times. The chain links TRBV20-1 to TRBJ2-7; D perhaps matches TRBD1 (6 bases). Germline V gives CDR1 DFQATT, CDR2 SNEGSKA (reference sequence). The CDR3 has 14 amino acids. Trimming stripped 1 base from V and 0 bases from J, with 10 bases between. The CDR3 spells CSARAPDSSYEQYF. Written as DNA, the CDR3 is TGCAGTGCTAGAGCTCCGGACAGCTCCTACGAGCAGTACTTC.

The V and J genes are TRBV7-2 and TRBJ2-7, with D possibly being TRBD2 (6 bases). The CDR3 runs 15 residues. Germline V gene data show CDR1 as SGHTA and CDR2 as FQGNSA. V lost 5 bases and J 4 bases, leaving 18 bases between the germline ends. This CDR3 reads CASSPGRRRAYEQYF. The CDR3 coding sequence is TGTGCCAGCAGCCCTGGGCGCAGGAGGGCTTACGAGCAGTACTTC.

This clonotype was seen only a few times. The chain combines TRBV6-5 with TRBJ2-7; no definite D call. Germline V CDR1 and CDR2: MNHEY, SVGAGI. The V and J ends lost 8 bases and 0 bases respectively, with 8 bases between them. The CDR3 loop spans 12 amino acids. CDR3 region: CASYRNSYEQYF. As DNA, the CDR3 is TGTGCCAGCTATAGGAACTCCTACGAGCAGTACTTC.

This clonotype has more than one count but fewer than ten. V usage is TRBV5-1 and J usage is TRBJ2-5, with D perhaps TRBD1 (7 bases). V lost 3 bases to trimming and J lost 1 base, with 10 bases between them. Germline CDR1 is SGHRS and CDR2 is YFSETQ. CDR3 length: 14 residues. In DNA, the CDR3 is TGCGCCAGCAGCTCGCGGGACAGCCAAGAGACCCAGTACTTC. This translates into CASSSRDSQETQYF.

The gene calls are TRBV28 and TRBJ2-7, with 7 bases aligning to TRBD2. The CDR3 is made up of 14 amino acids. V dropped 7 bases and J dropped 7; count of bases not matched to a gene: 13. CDR1 MDHEN and CDR2 SYDVKM come from the germline V gene. CDR3 residues: CASKLGGDSGEQYF. CDR3 nucleotides: TGTGCCAGCAAGTTGGGGGGGGACTCCGGGGAGCAGTACTTC.

This chain connects TRBV3-1 to TRBJ1-4; TRBD1 is a possible D gene (5 bases). The CDR3 loop spans 15 amino acids. Germline V gene lookup returns CDR1 LGHDT and CDR2 YNNKEL (reference sequence). V lost 1 base and J lost 3, with 9 bases in between. CDR3 residues: CASSQVRGSNEKLFF. As DNA, the CDR3 is TGTGCCAGCAGCCAAGTTAGGGGTTCTAATGAAAAACTGTTTTTT. The full variable domain, with the rest looked up from reference TRBV3-1 and TRBJ1-4, is DTAVSQTPKYLVTQMGNDKSIKCEQNLGHDTMYWYKQDSKKFLKIMFSYNNKELIINETVPNRFSPKSPDKAHLNLHINSLELGDSAVYFCASSQVRGSNEKLFFGSGTQLSVL.

The CDR3 DNA reads TGCGCCAGCAGCTTCGGGACAGGGTACTACGAGCAGTACTTC. Amino acid sequence: CASSFGTGYYEQYF. The J gene is TRBJ2-7, the V gene TRBV5-1; 9 nucleotides line up with TRBD1. Germline trimming cut 2 bases from V and 3 bases from J; bases unmatched to any gene: 3. The CDR3 has 14 residues. From germline, CDR1 is SGHRS and CDR2 YFSETQ.

This chain links TRBV7-3 with TRBJ2-3; 7 nucleotides align to TRBD2. Germline trimming cut 2 bases from V and 5 bases from J; bases unmatched to any gene: 7. The V gene's germline CDR1 is SGHTA and CDR2 FQGTGA. The CDR3 loop spans 15 amino acids. In DNA form, the CDR3 reads TGTGCCAGCAGCTTAGGCGGGAGCTCAGGAGATACGCAGTATTTT. It specifies CASSLGGSSGDTQYF.

The rearrangement links TRBV10-3 to TRBJ2-7, with D tentatively TRBD1 or TRBD2 (5 bases each). The germline V and J ends were trimmed by 0 bases and 3 bases, with 12 bases remaining between them. CDR3 length: 15 residues. Germline CDR1 reads ENHRY; CDR2 reads SYGVKD. Written as DNA, the CDR3 is TGTGCCATCAGTGAGTCCAGCGGTAGGGGCTACGAGCAGTACTTC. The encoded protein is CAISESSGRGYEQYF.

The rearrangement links TRBV7-6 to TRBJ2-1; D possibly uses TRBD1 or TRBD2 (6 bases each). This CDR3 has 14 amino acids. Germline V gene lookup returns CDR1 SGHVS and CDR2 FNYEAQ. V lost 2 bases and J lost 7, with 12 bases in between. CDR3 nucleotide sequence: TGTGCCAGCAGCTTACTGGAGGGGACAAATGAGCAGTTCTTC. Translation: CASSLLEGTNEQFF.

The chain employs TRBV4-3 and TRBJ1-2, with no clear D. CDR3 length equals 14 residues. V was pared by 1 base and J by 2 bases, with 8 bases between. Germline-derived CDR1 and CDR2 are LGHNA and YSLEER. CDR3 DNA: TGCGCCAGCAGCCAAGGAAGGGAAAACTATGGCTACACCTTC. Protein: CASSQGRENYGYTF.

This rearrangement joins TRBV27 to TRBJ2-5; unclear D gene. This CDR3 spans 16 amino acids. Germline-derived CDR1 and CDR2 are MNHEY and SMNVEV (reference sequence). V lost 6 bases and J lost 5, with 22 bases in between. The CDR3 DNA reads as TGTGCCAGCAGCAACCGGGCGTGGGGATCTTGGGAGACCCAGTACTTC. This translates into CASSNRAWGSWETQYF.

The rearrangement joins TRBV6-2 or TRBV6-3 to TRBJ2-5; 7 positions match TRBD1. Germline V gene sequence: CDR1 MNHEY, CDR2 SVGEGT. With 4 bases clipped from V and 3 bases from J, the junction kept 14 bases outside the gene matches. There are 17 residues in the CDR3. CDR3 loop: CASSFGKQGLDEETQYF. DNA for the CDR3: TGTGCCAGCAGTTTTGGCAAACAGGGGCTCGACGAAGAGACCCAGTACTTC.